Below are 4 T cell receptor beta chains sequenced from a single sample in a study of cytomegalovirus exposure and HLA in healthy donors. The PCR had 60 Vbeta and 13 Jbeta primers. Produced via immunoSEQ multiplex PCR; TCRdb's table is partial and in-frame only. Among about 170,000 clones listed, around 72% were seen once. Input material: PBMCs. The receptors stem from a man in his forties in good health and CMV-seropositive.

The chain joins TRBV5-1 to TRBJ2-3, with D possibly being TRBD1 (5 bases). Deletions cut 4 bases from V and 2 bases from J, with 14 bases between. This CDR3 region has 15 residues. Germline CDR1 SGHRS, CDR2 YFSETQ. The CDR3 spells CASSETGNPTDTQYF. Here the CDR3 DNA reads TGCGCCAGCAGCGAAACAGGCAACCCCACAGATACGCAGTATTTT.

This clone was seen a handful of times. DNA of the CDR3: TGTGCCAGCAGCCAGGATTCTAGCGGGGGGGCTTTTGAGCAGTTCTTC. This encodes CASSQDSSGGAFEQFF. The V call is TRBV4-2, the J call TRBJ2-1; 12 bases are a match to TRBD2. The CDR3 has 16 amino acids. Germline V gene sequence: CDR1 LGHNA, CDR2 YNFKEQ. V lost 3 bases to trimming and J lost 9 bases; unmatched junction nucleotides: 9.

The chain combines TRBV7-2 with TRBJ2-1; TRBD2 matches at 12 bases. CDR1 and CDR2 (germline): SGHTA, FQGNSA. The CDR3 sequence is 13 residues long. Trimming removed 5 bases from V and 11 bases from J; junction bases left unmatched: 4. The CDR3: CASSPGTSGQQFF. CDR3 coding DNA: TGTGCCAGCAGCCCAGGGACTAGCGGGCAGCAGTTCTTC.

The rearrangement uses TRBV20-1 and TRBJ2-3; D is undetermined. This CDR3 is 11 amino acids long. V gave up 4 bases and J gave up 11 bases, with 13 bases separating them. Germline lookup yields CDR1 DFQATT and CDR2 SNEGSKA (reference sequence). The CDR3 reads CSATTGSKQYF. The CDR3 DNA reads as TGCAGTGCTACGACTGGAAGTAAGCAGTATTTT.